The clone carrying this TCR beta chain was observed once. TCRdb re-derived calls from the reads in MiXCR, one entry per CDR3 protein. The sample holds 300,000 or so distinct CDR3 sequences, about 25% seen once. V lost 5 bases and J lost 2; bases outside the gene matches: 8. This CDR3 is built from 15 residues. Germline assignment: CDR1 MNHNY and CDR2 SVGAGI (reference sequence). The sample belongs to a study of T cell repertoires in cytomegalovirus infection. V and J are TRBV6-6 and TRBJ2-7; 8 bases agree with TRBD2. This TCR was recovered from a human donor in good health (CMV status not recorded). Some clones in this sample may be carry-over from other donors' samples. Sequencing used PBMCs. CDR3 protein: CASSRTTSDTYEQYF. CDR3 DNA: TGTGCCAGCAGTCGTACGACTAGCGACACCTACGAGCAGTACTTC.